The clone carrying this TCR beta chain was counted many times. The data stem from a study of T cells after yellow fever vaccination. TCRdb independently ran MiXCR on the 5' RACE reads; one entry per CDR3 protein. The data contain more than 450,000 distinct CDR3 sequences, about a fifth of them singletons. The source was PBMCs, collected less than 25 days after the first yellow fever vaccination. The TCR comes from a man between 18 and 29 years old who received the YFV17D yellow fever vaccine.

The CDR3 loop is CASSEYPGYEQYF. In DNA, the CDR3 is TGTGCCAGCAGTGAATACCCAGGCTACGAGCAGTACTTC. V usage is TRBV25-1 and J usage is TRBJ2-7; no clear D. Trimming took off 0 bases at V and 3 bases at J, with 6 bases between the two ends. The CDR3 runs 13 residues. Looked up from germline, CDR1 is MGHDK and CDR2 is SYGVNS.